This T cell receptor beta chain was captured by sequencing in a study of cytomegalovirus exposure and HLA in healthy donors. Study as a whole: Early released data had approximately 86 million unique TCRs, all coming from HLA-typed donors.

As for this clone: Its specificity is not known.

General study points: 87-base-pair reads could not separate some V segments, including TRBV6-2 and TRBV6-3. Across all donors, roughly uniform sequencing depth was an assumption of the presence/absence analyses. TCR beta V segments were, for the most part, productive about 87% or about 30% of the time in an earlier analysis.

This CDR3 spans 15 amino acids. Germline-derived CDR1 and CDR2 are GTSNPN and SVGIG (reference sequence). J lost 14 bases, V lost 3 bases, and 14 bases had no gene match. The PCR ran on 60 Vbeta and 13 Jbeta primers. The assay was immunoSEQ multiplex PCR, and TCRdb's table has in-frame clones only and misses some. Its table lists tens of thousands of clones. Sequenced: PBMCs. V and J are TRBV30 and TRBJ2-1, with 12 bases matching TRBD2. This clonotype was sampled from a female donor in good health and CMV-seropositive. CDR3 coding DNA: TGTGCCTGGAGGGGACGAACTAGCGGGAGGAAAACGGAGTTCTTC. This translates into CAWRGRTSGRKTEFF.